This T cell receptor beta chain was recorded in a study of shared clonotypes between healthy human individuals. Background on the study: The donor pool was made up of a couple of women and a few men aged 18 to 49. Three CD4 naive, three CD4 memory, two CD8 naive and one CD8 memory plate were used per donor.

Produced via immunoSEQ multiplex PCR; TCRdb's table is partial and in-frame only. In the table there are roughly 1,500,000 clones, 98% to 99% of which are singletons. Trimming shortened V by 9 bases and J by 3 bases, and 16 bases separated the two germline ends. Germline V lookup: CDR1 SGHRS, CDR2 YFSETQ. The CDR3 contains 14 residues. This chain links TRBV5-1 with TRBJ1-5, with D perhaps matching TRBD1 (5 bases). Sample: naive CD4+ T cells sorted from blood. Subset meaning: CD45RA+ positively selected. The origin of this receptor is a man aged 25 to 40 in good health. The CDR3 here is CATDRGVLNQPQHF. The CDR3 DNA reads as TGCGCCACCGACCGGGGGGTCCTCAATCAGCCCCAGCATTTT.